The sequence of this T cell receptor beta chain was determined in a study of sequential checkpoint blockade in melanoma. Study background: DNA from around 87 pretreatment tumor samples underwent TCRβ immunosequencing.

Trimming stripped 0 bases from V and 6 bases from J, with 15 bases between. This CDR3 is built from 16 residues. The germline gives CDR1 SGHRS, CDR2 YFSETQ. Using immunoSEQ multiplex PCR, the repertoire was profiled, and TCRdb retains in-frame clones only, with some absent. This table has approximately 19,000 clones, roughly 25% appearing once. As for treatment: randomized to nivolumab then ipilimumab (arm A) or the reverse (arm B). No patient had prior DNA-damaging chemotherapy. This chain uses TRBV5-1 with TRBJ1-4; TRBD1 is a possible D gene (6 bases). The material was tumor tissue (inferred from file names), obtained from a patient given nivolumab and ipilimumab in sequence. The sequence came from a human donor with melanoma. The CDR3 loop is CASSLALLGADEKLFF. CDR3 nucleotides: TGCGCCAGCAGCTTGGCCCTTTTGGGGGCGGATGAAAAACTGTTTTTT.